The following is a T cell receptor (beta chain) sequence with its context. Its antigen remains unknown. With a J-beta primer mix and a sample-barcoded 5' primer, a second PCR ran about 6 to 11 cycles. TCRdb reprocessed the 5' RACE reads with MiXCR, giving one entry per CDR3 protein. The table shows about a million distinct CDR3 sequences, with 35% to 40% occurring only once. Donation came from healthy Caucasian individuals in Russia who were aged 6 to 90. This sample was included in a study of blood T cells in healthy people across ages. Whole-study results and caveats: Long-lived donors exceeded aged donors in naive CD4+ cells and diversity. Correlation between TCR beta diversity and naive T cell percentage was strong.

The trim removed 6 bases at V and 3 bases at J, leaving 6 bases unmatched. Germline V gene data show CDR1 as SNHLY and CDR2 as FYNNEI. The CDR3 loop spans 14 amino acids. The sample taken for sequencing was blood. The chain employs TRBV2 and TRBJ1-1, with TRBD1 matching over 8 bases. This sequence was found in a man younger than 30 in good health. As DNA, the CDR3 is TGTGCCAGCAGGGCCGAACAGGGGGACACTGAAGCTTTCTTT. Its protein product is CASRAEQGDTEAFF.